This T cell receptor beta chain was documented in a study of control samples from healthy donors and cancer patients. The method was immunoSEQ multiplex PCR; TCRdb's version includes in-frame clones alone and lacks a portion of them. Among some 120,000 clones listed, over 80% were seen once. The CDR3 covers 18 residues. Per the germline V gene, CDR1 is SGHDT and CDR2 is YYEEEE. With V trimmed by 2 bases and J by 6 bases, 16 bases remained unmatched. The TCR was taken from a man older than 75 with head and neck cancer. This chain connects TRBV5-6 to TRBJ2-3; 9 nucleotides agree with TRBD2. Sequencing was done on a sample of PBMCs. CDR3 sequence: CASSFFGGGAIRVDTQYF. CDR3 DNA sequence: TGTGCCAGCAGCTTTTTTGGCGGGGGGGCCATTAGGGTTGATACGCAGTATTTT.